This T cell receptor beta chain emerged from a study of blood T cell repertoires in COVID-19. Original methodology: Nucleated cell counts were estimated from reference gene primer amplification. Using immunoSEQ multiplex PCR, the repertoire was profiled, and TCRdb retains in-frame clones only, with some absent. D and trimming were read from the DNA, whereas the V and J calls and clone size are those reported in that table. The table lists about 300,000 clones, 75% to 90% of them singletons. In germline, CDR1 is LNHDA, CDR2 SQIVND (reference sequence). Trimming removed 8 bases from V and 1 base from J, with 17 bases in between. This CDR3 is built from 15 residues.

The source is a woman aged 40 to 49 who had recovered from COVID-19. The chain recombines TRBV19 with TRBJ1-1, with TRBD1 as a possible D gene (5 bases). Sequenced: PBMCs or T cells enriched from blood (not recorded which). The CDR3 DNA reads as TGTGCCAGTTTTTCCCTCAGGGCGGCGAACACTGAAGCTTTCTTT. It translates to CASFSLRAANTEAFF.